These T cell receptor beta chains were read from a single sample in a study of T cell responses to AZD1222 COVID-19 vaccine. Some clones are missing from TCRdb's copy, which holds only in-frame ones; the method was immunoSEQ multiplex PCR. The profile covers about 120,000 clones, with 91% appearing a single time and less than 6.5% taken by the ten largest. The sequences come from peripheral blood, collected on day 0 of AZD1222 vaccination. The receptor set was obtained from an adult in good health. Each CDR3 is given with its conserved first and last residue. The D gene is left open where the match is weak. For some rows the clone size is stated as once, few or many, or as a class when expanded; others skip it.

>few|TRBV28|TRBJ1-1|-
TGTGCCAGCAACCCGGCATCTTGGAGCACTGAAGCTTTCTTT
CASNPASWSTEAFF
>-|TRBV6-2/TRBV6-3|TRBJ2-3|TRBD1
TGTGCCAGCAGTACGACAGGGAGCACGCAGTATTTT
CASSTTGSTQYF
>-|TRBV7-2|TRBJ1-2|-
TGTGCCAGCAGCTTACCCTCGAACTATGGCTACACCTTC
CASSLPSNYGYTF
>once|TRBV5-8|TRBJ2-1|-
TGTGCCAGCAGCCCTGCCCTATGGGCAGTCTTC
CASSPALWAVF
>-|TRBV13|TRBJ1-2|-
TGTGCCAGCAGCGCATTATCCTATGGCTACACCTTC
CASSALSYGYTF
>-|TRBV7-2|TRBJ2-1|-
TGTGCCAGCAGCTTAGCGAGTCGGACTCCGAGCTCCTACAATGAGCAGTTCTTC
CASSLASRTPSSYNEQFF
>-|TRBV5-1|TRBJ1-2|-
TGCGCCAGCAGCTTAACGGATTTTAACTATGGCTACACCTTC
CASSLTDFNYGYTF
>-|TRBV6-2/TRBV6-3|TRBJ1-2|TRBD1
TGTGCCAGCAGTTACTCGACAGGGGGCTATGGCTACACCTTC
CASSYSTGGYGYTF
>-|TRBV29-1|TRBJ1-2|-
TGCAGCGTTCCCCCTGACGACGGGATGGATGGCTACACCTTC
CSVPPDDGMDGYTF
>-|TRBV9|TRBJ1-2|-
TGTGCCAGCAGCGCCCCCCGTTCGGCTAACTATGGCTACACCTTC
CASSAPRSANYGYTF
>-|TRBV6-1|TRBJ2-5|-
TGTGCCAGCAGTGAAGGGGTTATCCAAGAGACCCAGTACTTC
CASSEGVIQETQYF
>once|TRBV5-1|TRBJ2-2|-
TGCGCCAGCAGCGGGTTCGGGGTTGCCACCGGGGAGCTGTTTTTT
CASSGFGVATGELFF
>-|TRBV6-5|TRBJ2-3|-
TGTGCCAGCAGTCCCCGTCGGAGGGCTGCGCAGTATTTT
CASSPRRRAAQYF
>-|TRBV11-2|TRBJ2-5|TRBD1
TGTGCCAGCAGCGTCGGGACAGCCCTGGGGGCCCAGTACTTC
CASSVGTALGAQYF
>few|TRBV6-5|TRBJ2-7|TRBD1
TGTGCCAGCATCCACCCCGGGACAGGGGGAAAGCAGTACTTC
CASIHPGTGGKQYF
>-|TRBV7-2|TRBJ2-7|TRBD2
TGTGCCAGCAGCTTAGCGGGAGGGCCCGGGGAGCAGTACTTC
CASSLAGGPGEQYF
>-|TRBV2|TRBJ1-2|-
TGTGCCAGCAGTCCCAAGACGGACTTTGGCTACACCTTC
CASSPKTDFGYTF
>-|TRBV7-8|TRBJ2-7|TRBD1
TGTGCCAGCAGGTCACAGGGGACCCAGGACCGCTACGAGCAGTACTTC
CASRSQGTQDRYEQYF
>-|TRBV19|TRBJ2-1|-
TGTGCCAGTAGCAGCCGCAAGGGGGATGAGCAGTTCTTC
CASSSRKGDEQFF
>once|TRBV10-3|TRBJ1-4|-
TGTGCCATCAGTGAGTCTGGTAAATCAGATGAAAAACTGTTTTTT
CAISESGKSDEKLFF
>-|TRBV7-2|TRBJ2-5|TRBD2
TGTGCCAGCAGCTTATCAGCGGGGATCCAAGAGACCCAGTACTTC
CASSLSAGIQETQYF
>-|TRBV19|TRBJ1-5|TRBD1
TGTGCCAGTAGTACTAACCGGGACAGGGGACCGCAGCCCCAGCATTTT
CASSTNRDRGPQPQHF
>few|TRBV7-8|TRBJ1-1|-
TGTGCCAGCAGCCCACGACACAGGGCGAACACTGAAGCTTTCTTT
CASSPRHRANTEAFF
>-|TRBV28|TRBJ1-1|TRBD1
TGTGCCAGCAGACTACAGGGGAAAGCTTTCTTT
CASRLQGKAFF
>-|TRBV18|TRBJ2-1|TRBD1
TGTGCCAGCTCCCACGATACAGGGGGACATGAGCAGTTCTTC
CASSHDTGGHEQFF
>-|TRBV10-1|TRBJ2-7|TRBD2
TGCGCCAGCAGTGACCTTAGCGGGAGAGGGTCCTACGAGCAGTACTTC
CASSDLSGRGSYEQYF